The next 7 T cell receptor beta chains were all read from a single sample in a study of regulatory T cells in long-lasting Graves disease. Sequencing libraries for TCR beta were prepared with iRepertoire HTBI primers and Arm-PCR of CDR3 regions. TCRdb passed the multiplex PCR reads through MiXCR, listing each CDR3 protein once. The data show 450,000 to 500,000 distinct CDR3 sequences, 15% to 20% seen once. Sample time point: newly diagnosed GD, antithyroid drugs for less than 3 months. From RNA extracted from PBMCs, the TCR library was made. The data were also submitted as part of a second study, on T cells in Graves' hyperthyroidism and ophthalmopathy.

The sample was peripheral blood mononuclear cells (PBMCs), taken at new diagnosis, from a patient treated with antithyroid drugs. The receptors derive from a man aged 40-49 years with Graves disease.

This chain uses TRBV5-1 with TRBJ2-2, with D possibly matching TRBD1 (6 bases). The CDR3 covers 15 residues. V lost 4 bases and J 3 bases, leaving 13 bases between the germline ends. Germline values: CDR1 SGHRS, CDR2 YFSETQ. DNA of the CDR3: TGCGCCAGCAGCATTGCCGGGACACACACCGGGGAGCTGTTTTTT. This gives the protein CASSIAGTHTGELFF.

There are a few counts of this clonotype. The chain has TRBV15 and TRBJ1-5; D is uncertain. Looked up from germline, CDR1 is LNHNV and CDR2 is YYDKDF (reference sequence). This CDR3 region has 12 residues. V shed 2 bases and J shed 4 bases, with 3 bases lying between them. Here the CDR3 DNA reads TGTGCCACCAGCAGACCGAATCAGCCCCAGCATTTT. The encoded protein is CATSRPNQPQHF.

This CDR3 reads CAGPGLAYTDTQYF. CDR3 bases: TGTGCCGGCCCGGGACTAGCGTACACAGATACGCAGTATTTT. V and J are TRBV28 and TRBJ2-3; TRBD2 matches at 10 bases. The CDR3 loop spans 14 amino acids. V lost 11 bases and J lost 2; bases outside the gene matches: 7. Germline V gene sequence: CDR1 MDHEN, CDR2 SYDVKM.

This clonotype has a count of ten or more. The chain has TRBV20-1 and TRBJ1-4; unclear D gene. Trimming pared 4 bases from V and 0 bases from J, leaving 9 bases between. CDR3 length equals 14 residues. Germline lookup yields CDR1 DFQATT and CDR2 SNEGSKA (reference sequence). The CDR3 reads CSATAVATNEKLFF. The CDR3 DNA reads TGCAGTGCTACGGCAGTCGCAACTAATGAAAAACTGTTTTTT.

This clonotype was seen many times. The CDR3 DNA reads TGCAGTGCTAGAGACTTGACTAGCGGGATCAACCAGCATGAGCAGTTCTTC. Translating it yields CSARDLTSGINQHEQFF. J is TRBJ2-1 and V is TRBV20-1, with 11 bases fitting TRBD2. There are 17 residues in the CDR3. V lost 0 bases to trimming and J lost 8 bases; unmatched junction nucleotides: 12. Looked up from germline, CDR1 is DFQATT and CDR2 is SNEGSKA (reference sequence).

This clonotype was observed a few times. The chain is built from TRBV20-1 and TRBJ2-3; perhaps TRBD2 as D (5 bases). Trimming stripped 6 bases from V and 4 bases from J, with 20 bases between. Per the germline V gene, CDR1 is DFQATT and CDR2 is SNEGSKA (reference sequence). The CDR3 runs to 15 residues. The CDR3: CSAPRAERSADTQYF. The CDR3 coding sequence is TGCAGTGCCCCGAGGGCGGAAAGAAGCGCAGATACGCAGTATTTT.

This clonotype showed up many times. The rearrangement links TRBV7-2 to TRBJ2-7; no reliable D call. Germline CDR1 reads SGHTA; CDR2 reads FQGNSA. Deletions cut 5 bases from V and 6 bases from J, with 14 bases between. This CDR3 region has 13 residues. CDR3 sequence: CASSRSPLGEQYF. DNA for the CDR3: TGTGCCAGCAGCCGCAGCCCCCTTGGCGAGCAGTACTTC.